One and the same sample provided the 19 T cell receptor beta chains below, sequenced in a study of early T cells in non-severe SARS-CoV-2 infection. TCRdb independently ran MiXCR on the 5' RACE reads; one entry per CDR3 protein. The table has tens of thousands of distinct CDR3 sequences, 5% to 6.5% seen once; the top ten hold 20% to 30%. The sequenced sample consisted of whole blood. These receptors were taken from an adult who was a healthcare worker with PCR-confirmed SARS-CoV-2 infection or an uninfected control (not recorded which).

This clonotype was seen a handful of times. The chain carries TRBV20-1 and TRBJ1-6, with 7 bases that match TRBD1. Germline loops: CDR1 DFQATT, CDR2 SNEGSKA (reference sequence). CDR3 length: 15 amino acids. The J segment lost 7 bases and the V segment lost 0 bases, leaving 6 bases of the junction unmatched. CDR3 sequence: CSAREGTEQNSPLHF. The CDR3 DNA sequence: TGCAGTGCTAGAGAAGGGACAGAGCAAAATTCACCCCTCCACTTT.

This clonotype was seen more than once but under ten times. The rearrangement links TRBV5-5 to TRBJ1-2; 7 bases are shared with TRBD1. The V segment lost 5 bases and the J segment 4 bases; nucleotides outside the gene matches: 11. In germline, CDR1 is SGHKS, CDR2 YYEKEE (reference sequence). The CDR3 length is 15 residues. The CDR3 DNA sequence: TGTGCCAGCAGTTTACAGGGGAGCGGAGTCTATGGCTACACCTTC. Translated, it gives CASSLQGSGVYGYTF.

This clonotype has at least ten counts. J is TRBJ2-5 and V is TRBV18; perhaps D is TRBD1 or TRBD2 (5 bases each). CDR1 KGHSH and CDR2 LQKENI come from the germline V gene. Trimming removed 4 bases at V and 5 bases at J, with 11 bases between. This CDR3 contains 13 residues. CDR3 sequence (DNA): TGTGCCAGCTCACTGCTAGCAGGGGAGACCCAGTACTTC. Protein: CASSLLAGETQYF.

This clonotype was recorded many times. The CDR3 region is CASSLEGFRAYEQYF. CDR3 coding DNA: TGTGCCAGCAGCTTAGAGGGGTTCCGGGCCTACGAGCAGTACTTC. J is TRBJ2-7 and V is TRBV11-3; D remains ambiguous. The CDR3 loop spans 15 amino acids. Germline CDR1 SGHNT, CDR2 YENEEA. V lost 0 bases, J lost 2 bases, and 11 bases lay in between.

This clonotype was recorded at least ten times. V gene TRBV4-1 combines with J gene TRBJ1-5; D uncertain. Germline values: CDR1 MGHRA, CDR2 YSYEKL. The CDR3 has 14 residues. The V and J ends lost 0 bases and 2 bases respectively, with 5 bases between them. For the CDR3, the DNA is TGCGCCAGCAGCCAAGATGAAGGCAATCAGCCCCAGCATTTT. Translating it yields CASSQDEGNQPQHF.

A remark on this clonotype: A much larger clone is a single base away; this may be a read error. This sequence joins TRBV20-1 and TRBJ2-7; no definite D call. V lost 3 bases to trimming and J lost 6 bases, with 9 bases between them. From germline, CDR1 is DFQATT and CDR2 SNEGSKA (reference sequence). This CDR3 is 11 amino acids long. The CDR3 region has the DNA TGCAGTGCTAGCATCTTCCGCGAGCAGTACTTC. This sequence encodes CSASIFREQYF.

This clonotype was seen ten or more times. V usage is TRBV18 and J usage is TRBJ2-1; unclear D gene. This CDR3 has 15 residues. Germline values: CDR1 KGHSH, CDR2 LQKENI. Trimming took 0 bases from V and 2 from J, leaving 8 bases between them. The DNA for the CDR3 is TGTGCCAGCTCACCACCGAAGTTCCCCTACAATGAGCAGTTCTTC. Its translation is CASSPPKFPYNEQFF.

This clonotype was found a few times. The V call is TRBV12-3 or TRBV12-4, the J call TRBJ2-7; 9 nucleotides align to TRBD2. Unmatched junction bases numbered 4, after V lost 1 base and J lost 3 bases. The CDR3 has 15 residues. The CDR3 region has the DNA TGTGCCAGCAGTTTAGGTAGCGGGAGTCTCTACGAGCAGTACTTC. As protein: CASSLGSGSLYEQYF.

This clonotype was detected many times. This chain connects TRBV11-2 to TRBJ2-1; the match to TRBD2 covers 9 bases. Per the germline V gene, CDR1 is SGHAT and CDR2 is FQNNGV. Trimming took 1 base from V and 6 from J; bases not matched to a gene: 4. The CDR3 contains 15 residues. The CDR3: CASSLVLAGLNEQFF. DNA of the CDR3: TGTGCCAGCAGCTTAGTACTAGCGGGCCTCAATGAGCAGTTCTTC.

This clonotype was picked up many times. The V gene is TRBV5-1, the J gene TRBJ2-7; 12 nucleotides agree with TRBD1. Germline CDR1 and CDR2: SGHRS and YFSETQ. J gave up 6 bases and V 3 bases, and 4 bases lay outside the gene matches. The CDR3 length is 14 residues. The CDR3 loop is CASSWGQGATEQYF. The CDR3 coding sequence is TGCGCCAGCAGCTGGGGACAGGGGGCGACCGAGCAGTACTTC.

This clonotype came up many times. The gene calls are TRBV18 and TRBJ1-2; D remains ambiguous. The CDR3 contains 13 residues. The V end lost 2 bases, the J end lost 5 bases, and 9 bases lay between the germline ends. The germline V gene encodes CDR1 KGHSH and CDR2 LQKENI. The CDR3, as DNA: TGTGCCAGCTCACCAATACGGGGATATGGCTACACCTTC. Residues: CASSPIRGYGYTF.

Concerning this clonotype: An end of the junction does not agree with germline; a read error may underlie this. The rearrangement uses TRBV7-7 and TRBJ2-7, with D possibly matching TRBD1 (6 bases). This CDR3 contains 13 residues. Germline loops: CDR1 SSHAT, CDR2 FNYEAQ (reference sequence). The CDR3 nucleotides are TGTGCTAGCAGCCGGGACAACTCCTACGAGCAGTACTTC. The encoded protein is CASSRDNSYEQYF.

This clonotype was found many times. The gene calls are TRBV7-9 and TRBJ2-7, with a weak D call TRBD1 (6 bases). CDR1 is SEHNR and CDR2 is FQNEAQ in the germline V gene (reference sequence). V was trimmed by 4 bases and J by 5 bases, leaving 15 bases between them. This CDR3 region has 14 residues. This chain's CDR3 is CASSSDRPGDEQYF. CDR3 bases: TGTGCCAGCAGCTCGGACAGACCTGGGGACGAGCAGTACTTC.

This clonotype was observed a handful of times. This chain joins TRBV5-1 and TRBJ1-6; D uncertain. Trimming shortened V by 0 bases and J by 3 bases, and 4 bases separated the two germline ends. The length of the CDR3 is 14 residues. Germline lookup yields CDR1 SGHRS and CDR2 YFSETQ. The CDR3 coding sequence is TGCGCCAGCAGCTTGGACAGCTATAATTCACCCCTCCACTTT. This sequence encodes CASSLDSYNSPLHF.

This clonotype was found many times. The V gene is TRBV28, the J gene TRBJ2-3; 8 nucleotides align to TRBD2. The CDR3 has 14 residues. V lost 6 bases and J lost 0; bases outside the gene matches: 2. Germline V gene sequence: CDR1 MDHEN, CDR2 SYDVKM. In nucleotides, the CDR3 is TGTGCCAGCAGGTCGGGAGGGAGCACAGATACGCAGTATTTT. It translates to CASRSGGSTDTQYF.

This clonotype was counted at least ten times. The CDR3 region is CASSSRQGNNEQFF. CDR3 sequence (DNA): TGTGCCAGCAGTTCTAGGCAGGGGAACAATGAGCAGTTCTTC. The gene calls are TRBV12-3 or TRBV12-4 and TRBJ2-1, with D maybe TRBD1 (6 bases). CDR3 length: 14 residues. The V end lost 4 bases, the J end lost 5 bases, and 12 bases lay between the germline ends.

This clonotype was recorded at least ten times. The chain employs TRBV6-5 and TRBJ2-5; 7 nucleotides align to TRBD2. Per the germline V gene, CDR1 is MNHEY and CDR2 is SVGAGI. V gave up 1 base and J gave up 2 bases; unmatched junction bases: 1. This CDR3 spans 14 amino acids. CDR3 DNA: TGTGCCAGCAGTTACTTCGGGGGGCAAGAGACCCAGTACTTC. Translation: CASSYFGGQETQYF.

This clonotype was counted only a few times. The CDR3 spells CASSGGPSSYEQYF. The CDR3 DNA reads TGCGCCAGCAGCGGGGGACCATCCTCCTACGAGCAGTACTTC. The V call is TRBV5-1, the J call TRBJ2-7; either TRBD1 or TRBD2 may supply D (5 bases each). V lost 4 bases to trimming and J lost 0 bases, with 11 bases between them. The CDR3 spans 14 residues. The germline V gene encodes CDR1 SGHRS and CDR2 YFSETQ.

This clonotype was recorded only once. Being one base from a much bigger clone, this may be a read error. CDR3 amino acids: CASSQLCPTGPKNILYF. In DNA form, the CDR3 reads TGCGCCAGCAGTCAATTATGCCCGACAGGGCCCAAAAACATTCTGTACTTC. V is TRBV23-1 and J is TRBJ2-4, with 7 positions matching TRBD1. TRBV23-1 falls under the ORF class, with uncertain function. This CDR3 is 17 amino acids long.